The next 13 T cell receptor beta chains were all read from a single sample in a study of T cells after yellow fever vaccination. Each CDR3 protein is one row after TCRdb ran MiXCR on the 5' RACE reads. This sample has around 590,000 distinct CDR3 sequences, with roughly an eighth found just once. The material was PBMCs, obtained on the day of the yellow fever booster vaccination. Receptor source: a man aged 30 to 45 who received the YFV17D yellow fever vaccine.

There are a few counts of this clonotype. This chain links TRBV7-8 with TRBJ2-5; D remains unclear. This CDR3 spans 11 amino acids. Trimming cost V 5 bases and J 6 bases, with 7 bases left between them. Germline V CDR1 and CDR2: SGHVS, FQNEAQ. CDR3 sequence reads: CASSAGQTQYF. The DNA for the CDR3 is TGTGCCAGCAGCGCAGGACAGACCCAGTACTTC.

This clonotype came up a few times. V usage is TRBV7-8 and J usage is TRBJ2-3; 7 positions match TRBD2. V shed 1 base, J shed 6 bases, and the junction held 4 bases outside the gene matches. The CDR3 runs 14 residues. Germline V gene lookup returns CDR1 SGHVS and CDR2 FQNEAQ. The CDR3 sequence: CASSLGFGGDTQYF. Written as DNA, the CDR3 is TGTGCCAGCAGCTTAGGCTTCGGGGGGGATACGCAGTATTTT.

This clonotype was seen a handful of times. The gene calls are TRBV3-1 and TRBJ2-2, with D possibly TRBD2 on 5 matching bases. Germline V CDR1 and CDR2: LGHDT, YNNKEL (reference sequence). V dropped 2 bases and J dropped 7 bases, with 5 bases sitting between them. This CDR3 spans 12 amino acids. CDR3 DNA: TGTGCCAGCAGCCAAACTAGCGGGGAGCTGTTTTTT. Residues: CASSQTSGELFF.

This clonotype was found a few times. This chain uses TRBV20-1 with TRBJ1-5; 7 nucleotides match TRBD1. The CDR3 contains 15 residues. V was pared by 4 bases and J by 7 bases, with 13 bases of the junction left unmatched. The germline gives CDR1 DFQATT, CDR2 SNEGSKA (reference sequence). Here the CDR3 reads CSAISQTGSRQPQHF. The CDR3 DNA reads as TGCAGTGCTATTTCTCAGACAGGGTCCCGGCAGCCCCAGCATTTT.

The rearrangement uses TRBV7-2 and TRBJ2-1; D is tentatively TRBD1 or TRBD2 (5 bases each). Trimming removed 4 bases from V and 4 bases from J, with 17 bases in between. CDR3 length: 16 amino acids. Germline CDR1 is SGHTA and CDR2 is FQGNSA. Here the CDR3 reads CASSSGTNNIYNEQFF. The CDR3 coding sequence is TGTGCCAGCAGCTCGGGGACCAATAACATATACAATGAGCAGTTCTTC.

This clonotype has at least ten counts. The CDR3 coding sequence is TGTGCCAGCAGCCTGCAAGGACAGGGGCAGTACTTC. Translated: CASSLQGQGQYF. This chain joins TRBV3-1 and TRBJ2-4; 9 bases match TRBD1. The V and J ends lost 4 bases and 13 bases, in that order; junction bases with no gene match: 5. This CDR3 has 12 amino acids. Germline V gives CDR1 LGHDT, CDR2 YNNKEL (reference sequence).

V is TRBV28 and J is TRBJ2-5; 11 nucleotides match TRBD2. The CDR3 runs to 16 residues. Trimming at V came to 6 bases and at J to 0 bases, leaving 6 bases not matched to a gene. Germline CDR1 reads MDHEN; CDR2 reads SYDVKM. The CDR3, as DNA: TGTGCCAGCAGCTTCGTGACTAGCGGGGACCAAGAGACCCAGTACTTC. It translates to CASSFVTSGDQETQYF.

The V and J genes are TRBV6-1 and TRBJ2-3, with D possibly TRBD2 on 6 matching bases. The germline V gene encodes CDR1 MNHNS and CDR2 SASEGT. V was shortened by 5 bases and J by 3 bases, with 18 bases between the two germline ends. This CDR3 region has 16 residues. The CDR3 loop is CASSPRASALTDTQYF. CDR3 nucleotides: TGTGCCAGCAGTCCCAGGGCTAGCGCTCTGACAGATACGCAGTATTTT.

This clonotype has just a few counts. This sequence joins TRBV19 and TRBJ2-2; 13 bases agree with TRBD2. Germline lookup yields CDR1 LNHDA and CDR2 SQIVND (reference sequence). V dropped 7 bases and J dropped 7; count of bases not matched to a gene: 9. The CDR3 runs to 16 residues. The CDR3 region has the DNA TGTGCCAGTAATACAGGACTAGCGGGAGTGGTCGGGGAGCTGTTTTTT. It codes for CASNTGLAGVVGELFF.

This clonotype was counted at least ten times. V gene TRBV6-5 combines with J gene TRBJ2-5; 7 bases line up with TRBD1. Germline loops: CDR1 MNHEY, CDR2 SVGAGI. The CDR3 is 12 residues long. With V trimmed by 5 bases and J by 4 bases, 1 base remained unmatched. CDR3 in amino acids: CASSTGVETQYF. The CDR3 DNA follows: TGTGCCAGCAGTACAGGGGTAGAGACCCAGTACTTC.

A few counts support this clonotype. The chain couples TRBV6-2 or TRBV6-3 to TRBJ2-3; 9 bases map to TRBD1. The V gene end was trimmed by 2 bases and the J gene end by 1 base; junction bases not matched to a gene: 7. The germline V gene has CDR1 MNHEY and CDR2 SVGEGT. The CDR3 length is 17 residues. The CDR3 DNA reads as TGTGCCAGCAGTTACCGTCGGACAGGGGTGGGCACAGATACGCAGTATTTT. It yields the protein CASSYRRTGVGTDTQYF.

This clonotype was seen only a few times. The genes are TRBV5-1 and TRBJ2-7; TRBD2 is a possible D gene (7 bases). This CDR3 contains 15 residues. V was cut by 4 bases and J by 0 bases, with 14 bases left in between. The V gene's germline CDR1 is SGHRS and CDR2 YFSETQ. The CDR3 nucleotides read TGCGCCAGCAGCCCGGGGAGGGGGGCCTCCTACGAGCAGTACTTC. Translated: CASSPGRGASYEQYF.

This clonotype was seen only a few times. The chain recombines TRBV20-1 with TRBJ2-5; 10 bases agree with TRBD1. V gave up 6 bases and J gave up 6 bases; unmatched junction bases: 10. Germline V gene lookup returns CDR1 DFQATT and CDR2 SNEGSKA (reference sequence). This CDR3 is 14 amino acids long. This CDR3 reads CSASRQGAFQTQYF. DNA for the CDR3: TGCAGTGCGAGTCGACAGGGGGCCTTCCAGACCCAGTACTTC.